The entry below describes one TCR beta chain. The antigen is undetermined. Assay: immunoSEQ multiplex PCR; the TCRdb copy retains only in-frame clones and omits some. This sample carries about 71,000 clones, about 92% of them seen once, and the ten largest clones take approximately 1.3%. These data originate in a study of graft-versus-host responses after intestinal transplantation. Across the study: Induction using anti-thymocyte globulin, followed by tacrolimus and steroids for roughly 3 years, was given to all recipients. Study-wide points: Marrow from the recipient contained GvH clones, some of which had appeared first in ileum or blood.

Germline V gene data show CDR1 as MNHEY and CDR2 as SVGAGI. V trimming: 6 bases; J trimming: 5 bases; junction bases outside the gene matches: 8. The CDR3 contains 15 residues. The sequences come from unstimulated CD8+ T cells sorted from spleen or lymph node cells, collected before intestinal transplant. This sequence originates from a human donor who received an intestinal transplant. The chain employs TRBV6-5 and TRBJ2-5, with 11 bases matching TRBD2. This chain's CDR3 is CASSLGLAAGETQYF. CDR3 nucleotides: TGTGCCAGCAGCCTGGGACTAGCGGCTGGGGAGACCCAGTACTTC.